The rows below give T cell receptor beta chains drawn from one sample of a study of blood T cell repertoires in COVID-19. Sequenced by immunoSEQ multiplex PCR; TCRdb stores in-frame clones only, minus some. The sample yields 110,000 to 150,000 clones, 70% to 90% seen once. The sample consisted of peripheral blood. These receptor sequences come from a man between 65 and 85 years old with acute or convalescent COVID-19. The CDR3 runs from the conserved cysteine through the conserved F or W. Each record gives: V gene, D gene, J gene, clone size, CDR3 DNA, CDR3 protein. A D gene is named only where the DNA matches it firmly. Rows give clone size only sometimes, using once, few, many, or a class for an expanded clone.

V: TRBV28
D: TRBD1
J: TRBJ2-1
size: few
DNA: TGTGCCAGTACAGGGGGCTGGGATCGAGGCCGCGAGCAGTTCTTC
CDR3: CASTGGWDRGREQFF

V: TRBV14
D: TRBD2
J: TRBJ2-5
size: .
DNA: TGTGCCAGCAGCCAACCGGGACTAGCGGGGGGGCTTGGTAAAGAGACCCAGTACTTC
CDR3: CASSQPGLAGGLGKETQYF

V: TRBV10-3
D: TRBD2
J: TRBJ2-3
size: .
DNA: TGTGCCACCCGACTAGCGGGGCGGTCAGATACGCAGTATTTT
CDR3: CATRLAGRSDTQYF

V: TRBV4-1
D: .
J: TRBJ2-7
size: .
DNA: TGCGCCAGCAGCCCACCAAGGACTCTTTTTTTCTACGAGCAGTACTTC
CDR3: CASSPPRTLFFYEQYF

V: TRBV18
D: .
J: TRBJ2-4
size: .
DNA: TGTGCCAGCTCACCACGTCAGGGGTCCAAAAACATTCAGTACTTC
CDR3: CASSPRQGSKNIQYF

V: TRBV10-3
D: TRBD1
J: TRBJ2-7
size: .
DNA: TGTGCCATAACCGGCGGACAGGGCTACGAGCAGTACTTC
CDR3: CAITGGQGYEQYF

V: TRBV7-9
D: TRBD1
J: TRBJ2-2
size: .
DNA: TGTGCCAGCAGCTTTTACAGGGGGTCCCAGAACACCGGGGAGCTGTTTTTT
CDR3: CASSFYRGSQNTGELFF

V: TRBV7-9
D: .
J: TRBJ1-2
size: .
DNA: TGTGCCAGCAGCTTGACCCAAACAGGGACCTATGGCTACACCTTC
CDR3: CASSLTQTGTYGYTF

V: TRBV19
D: .
J: TRBJ1-3
size: .
DNA: TGTGCCAGTAGTCCCCGCGGGGGCCCTGGAAACACCATATATTTT
CDR3: CASSPRGGPGNTIYF

V: TRBV7-9
D: .
J: TRBJ1-2
size: .
DNA: TGTGCCAGCAGCGGCGGGGCTTCTCCGCGGTACACCTTC
CDR3: CASSGGASPRYTF

V: TRBV30
D: .
J: TRBJ1-4
size: once
DNA: TGTGCCTGGAACTATGGAGGGAAGGAAAAACTGTTTTTT
CDR3: CAWNYGGKEKLFF

V: TRBV28
D: .
J: TRBJ1-1
size: .
DNA: TGTGCCAGCAGTTTATTAATGGGGCGAGGAACTGAAGCTTTCTTT
CDR3: CASSLLMGRGTEAFF

V: TRBV7-9
D: TRBD2
J: TRBJ2-7
size: .
DNA: TGTGCCAGCAGCTTCGGGACTAGCGGGATTCGCGAGCAGTACTTC
CDR3: CASSFGTSGIREQYF

V: TRBV6-5
D: .
J: TRBJ1-6
size: once
DNA: TGTGCCAGCAGTCCCACGAGGGGGAATAATTCACCCCTCCACTTT
CDR3: CASSPTRGNNSPLHF

V: TRBV6-5
D: TRBD1
J: TRBJ1-2
size: .
DNA: TGTGCCAGCAGTCGACAGGGGTGGAACGTCGGGGGCTACACCTTC
CDR3: CASSRQGWNVGGYTF

V: TRBV5-1
D: TRBD2
J: TRBJ2-2
size: .
DNA: TGCGCCAGCAGTCCTAGCGGGGGGCCCAACACCGGGGAGCTGTTTTTT
CDR3: CASSPSGGPNTGELFF

V: TRBV5-1
D: .
J: TRBJ2-6
size: .
DNA: TGCGCCAGCAGCTTGGTATCAGGTCCAAGGGCCAACGTCCTGACTTTC
CDR3: CASSLVSGPRANVLTF

V: TRBV5-6
D: TRBD1
J: TRBJ2-5
size: .
DNA: TGTGCCAGCAGCTTACGGGGACAGGGTGAAGAGACCCAGTACTTC
CDR3: CASSLRGQGEETQYF

V: TRBV6-5
D: TRBD1
J: TRBJ1-1
size: .
DNA: TGTGCCAGCAGTCCCCGACAGGGCCGGAACACTGAAGCTTTCTTT
CDR3: CASSPRQGRNTEAFF

V: TRBV6-1
D: .
J: TRBJ2-7
size: .
DNA: TGTGCCAGCAGTGAGACTCTGACAGACCGCTACGAGCAGTACTTC
CDR3: CASSETLTDRYEQYF

V: TRBV7-3
D: .
J: TRBJ2-1
size: .
DNA: TGTGCCAGCAGCTTAAATACGAATAGCTGGGATGAGCAGTTCTTC
CDR3: CASSLNTNSWDEQFF

V: TRBV18
D: .
J: TRBJ2-1
size: .
DNA: TGTGCCAGCTCAAGGATACGGGAAAATGAGCAGTTCTTC
CDR3: CASSRIRENEQFF

V: TRBV2
D: TRBD1
J: TRBJ1-1
size: .
DNA: TGTGCCAGCAGCGTTGGACAGGGGGCGTTGAACACTGAAGCTTTCTTT
CDR3: CASSVGQGALNTEAFF

V: TRBV6-5
D: .
J: TRBJ2-7
size: .
DNA: TGTGCCAGCACTATTCCACGGGCAGGGTGGCGCGAGCAGTACTTC
CDR3: CASTIPRAGWREQYF

V: TRBV10-3
D: .
J: TRBJ1-5
size: few
DNA: TGTGCCATCAGTCGGGACACTGACAATCAGCCCCAGCATTTT
CDR3: CAISRDTDNQPQHF

V: TRBV3-1/TRBV3-2
D: .
J: TRBJ2-5
size: .
DNA: TGTGCCAGCAGCGGGGGGTTAGAGACCCAGTACTTC
CDR3: CASSGGLETQYF

V: TRBV19
D: TRBD1
J: TRBJ2-7
size: .
DNA: TGTGCCAGTAGTATGGCGGACAGGGGGCTCTACGAGCAGTACTTC
CDR3: CASSMADRGLYEQYF

V: TRBV10-3
D: .
J: TRBJ1-1
size: .
DNA: TGTGCCATCAGTACGAAGGGGATGGACACTGAAGCTTTCTTT
CDR3: CAISTKGMDTEAFF

V: TRBV20-1
D: .
J: TRBJ2-2
size: .
DNA: TGCAGTGCTAGAGATCTCGGGGAGCTGTTTTTT
CDR3: CSARDLGELFF

V: TRBV30
D: TRBD1
J: TRBJ1-2
size: .
DNA: TGTGCCTGGAGTAGGACAGGGAACCTCTATGGCTACACCTTC
CDR3: CAWSRTGNLYGYTF

V: TRBV10-3
D: TRBD1
J: TRBJ1-2
size: .
DNA: TGTGCCATCAGTGAGTCGGGGACAGGGGGCAAGGATGGCTACACCTTC
CDR3: CAISESGTGGKDGYTF

V: TRBV27
D: TRBD2
J: TRBJ2-2
size: .
DNA: TGTGCCAGCAGTTCCCCGGGACTAGCGGGAGTCACCGGGGAGCTGTTTTTT
CDR3: CASSSPGLAGVTGELFF

V: TRBV7-9
D: .
J: TRBJ1-5
size: .
DNA: TGTGCCAGCAGCTTTGAGGGTGATCAGCCCCAGCATTTT
CDR3: CASSFEGDQPQHF

V: TRBV29-1
D: .
J: TRBJ2-3
size: .
DNA: TGCAGCGTTGCTGGGGGCCCAGAAGGTACGCAGTATTTT
CDR3: CSVAGGPEGTQYF

V: TRBV28
D: TRBD1
J: TRBJ1-5
size: .
DNA: TGTGCCAGCCGGGACAGTTATAGCAATCAGCCCCAGCATTTT
CDR3: CASRDSYSNQPQHF

V: TRBV7-2
D: TRBD1
J: TRBJ2-3
size: .
DNA: TGTGCCAGCAGCCCGGGACAGGGGGCGGTTGGGGATACGCAGTATTTT
CDR3: CASSPGQGAVGDTQYF

V: TRBV3-1/TRBV3-2
D: TRBD2
J: TRBJ2-7
size: .
DNA: TGTGCCAGCAGCCACCCCAAGGGGCGGGGGGACCTGTACGAGCAGTACTTC
CDR3: CASSHPKGRGDLYEQYF

V: TRBV27
D: TRBD1
J: TRBJ2-2
size: .
DNA: TGTGCCAGCAGTTGGGGACAGCCACCTACCGGGGAGCTGTTTTTT
CDR3: CASSWGQPPTGELFF

V: TRBV5-6
D: .
J: TRBJ1-2
size: .
DNA: TGTGCCAGCAGCTTACGACAGGAACGCTATGGCTACACCTTC
CDR3: CASSLRQERYGYTF

V: TRBV4-1
D: TRBD1
J: TRBJ2-3
size: .
DNA: TGCGCCAGCAGCCAAGATAAGGGAACAGGGGGCACAGATACGCAGTATTTT
CDR3: CASSQDKGTGGTDTQYF

V: TRBV15
D: .
J: TRBJ1-2
size: .
DNA: TGTGCCACCAGCACCCTTCAACGGGGAGGGTTATATGGCTACACCTTC
CDR3: CATSTLQRGGLYGYTF

V: TRBV5-4
D: TRBD2
J: TRBJ2-1
size: once
DNA: TGTGCCAGCAGCCGCGACCTAGCGGGGGGAAGGAATGAGCAGTTCTTC
CDR3: CASSRDLAGGRNEQFF

V: TRBV5-1
D: TRBD2
J: TRBJ2-1
size: .
DNA: TGCGCCAGCAGCTTGACTAGCGGGGGGCAGGATGAGCAGTTCTTC
CDR3: CASSLTSGGQDEQFF

V: TRBV12-3/TRBV12-4
D: .
J: TRBJ2-3
size: .
DNA: TGTGCCAGCACCCTAGGGGGCACAGATACGCAGTATTTT
CDR3: CASTLGGTDTQYF

V: TRBV5-1
D: .
J: TRBJ1-6
size: .
DNA: TGCGCCAGCAGCCCCTTGGCCAGCTCCTATAATTCACCCCTCCACTTT
CDR3: CASSPLASSYNSPLHF

V: TRBV18
D: .
J: TRBJ1-1
size: .
DNA: TGTGCCAGCTCAGCGGACATGGGGAACACTGAAGCTTTCTTT
CDR3: CASSADMGNTEAFF

V: TRBV3-1/TRBV3-2
D: .
J: TRBJ2-5
size: few
DNA: TGTGCCAGCAGCCAAGATCTCTCGCAGGGGAGAGAGACCCAGTACTTC
CDR3: CASSQDLSQGRETQYF

V: TRBV18
D: TRBD2
J: TRBJ2-2
size: .
DNA: TGTGCCAGCTCACCACGGCCACTAGCGGGGAACACCGGGGAGCTGTTTTTT
CDR3: CASSPRPLAGNTGELFF

V: TRBV15
D: .
J: TRBJ2-1
size: .
DNA: TGTGCCACCAGCAGAGATTTCGGGAATGAGCAGTTCTTC
CDR3: CATSRDFGNEQFF